This T cell receptor (beta chain) was sequenced during a study of blood T cell repertoires in COVID-19. TCRdb keeps only in-frame clones here, not all; method: immunoSEQ multiplex PCR. The sample consists of fewer than 200,000 clones, around 83% of them appearing once. J gave up 5 bases and V 6 bases, and 8 bases lay outside the gene matches. CDR1 is SGHRS and CDR2 is YFSETQ in the germline V gene. The CDR3 is 14 residues long. Membership in each cohort depended on participant-reported clinical history. This clonotype was sampled from a woman in her forties or fifties in a cohort exposed to, infected with or recovered from COVID-19 (not recorded which). V usage is TRBV5-1 and J usage is TRBJ1-2; 9 bases match TRBD1. The sample taken for sequencing was PBMCs or T cells enriched from blood (not recorded which). Here the CDR3 DNA reads TGCGCCAGCACCACCGGGACAGGGTATTATGGCTACACCTTC. Protein product: CASTTGTGYYGYTF.